This TCR beta chain emerged from a study of OX40 agonist ivuxolimab in advanced cancers. Study information: Every patient in dose escalation had hepatocellular carcinoma, melanoma, renal cell or head and neck cancer.

The method was immunoSEQ multiplex PCR; TCRdb's version includes in-frame clones alone and lacks a portion of them. The sample consists of approximately 31,000 clones, roughly 90% of them appearing once. This CDR3 region has 13 residues. Germline CDR1 SGHNT, CDR2 YYREEE (reference sequence). V lost 0 bases and J lost 6, with 10 bases in between. The rearrangement joins TRBV5-4 to TRBJ2-7, with D unclear. This receptor was obtained from an adult with an advanced solid tumor such as melanoma, head and neck, liver or kidney cancer. The source was CD4+ or CD8+ T cells sorted from blood, collected in a trial of the OX40 agonist ivuxolimab. The CDR3 DNA sequence: TGTGCCAGCAGCTTGGCGTCTGGGTCCGAGCAGTACTTC. Residues: CASSLASGSEQYF. The full variable domain, its missing parts supplied by reference TRBV5-4 and TRBJ2-7, is ETGVTQSPTHLIKTRGQQVTLRCSSQSGHNTVSWYQQALGQGPQFIFQYYREEENGRGNFPPRFSGLQFPNYSSELNVNALELDDSALYLCASSLASGSEQYFGPGTRLTVT.